This TCR beta chain was sequenced for a study of blood T cell repertoires in COVID-19 (dated by TCRdb to 2020 to 2021). Broadly, across the study: Samples from collaborators originated in the United States, Italy and Spain and spanned both the acute and convalescent phases of COVID-19. The repertoires were released in a freely available public database meant as a resource for research on the immune response to SARS-CoV-2. The samples were drawn from the first 160 participants of the ongoing ImmuneRACE study and from 950 to 1,500 subjects provided by 6 global collaborators. Sample metadata almost always included a de-identified subject ID, COVID-19 status, age in years and sex. HLA class I and class II types, where available, came from metadata supplied by the sample provider rather than from assay-based typing. The material from the prospective study consisted of cDNA or gDNA derived from T cells, B-cell-depleted T cells, or PBMCs. The dataset comprised deeply sampled blood TCRbeta repertoires from subjects exposed to, actively infected with, or recovered from COVID-19.

From the cysteine up to the phenylalanine, the CDR3 has a length of 14 residues. Kept here is only the CDR3 DNA, which spans 42 bases and is read in frame from base 1. According to the germline V gene, CDR1 reads SGHRS and CDR2 reads YFSETQ. Between the V and J ends, shortened by 0 bases and 0 bases respectively, the junction contains 6 bases. Comments on this clone: What this receptor recognizes is not known. Base qualities are not at hand, and no much larger clone is one base apart.

The immunoSEQ Assay, a bias-controlled multiplex PCR, was used to amplify TCRbeta CDR3 regions from genomic DNA. For the original study's pipeline: Within the assay, amplification of reference gene primers was used to estimate how many nucleated cells each sample contained. To quantify the absolute abundance of each unique TCRbeta CDR3 rearrangement, sequence reads were collapsed and filtered. Productive Simpson clonality was computed per sample as the square root of Simpson's diversity index over productive rearrangements. TCRdb mirrors the immuneACCESS table, restricted to in-frame sequences. Some clones are absent from its copies; in checked studies, under half trace to an unresolved V gene, and the reason for the others is unknown. That table is the source of V, J and clone size, and D and trimming were worked out from the DNA. The sample table holds roughly 87,000 clones, of which over 70% were seen once. The ten largest account for about 4% of the sample.

The full study reports these points: How much clinical and demographic metadata was included differed by source and by participant, and the metadata was provided uncurated.

Collaborating institutions collected whole blood in K2EDTA tubes following their own protocols. For TCRbeta analysis, collaborators shipped samples in one of three forms: frozen whole blood, isolated PBMCs, or DNA extracted from either of those sample types. Sequenced material: peripheral blood. The TCR originated in a woman aged 45-60 years with acute or convalescent COVID-19. Recombination joined TRBV5-1 with TRBJ1-1; a tentative D match to TRBD1 spans 5 bases. The nucleotides read TGCGCCAGCAGCTTGGGGGGCGTGAACACTGAAGCTTTCTTT. The translation is CASSLGGVNTEAFF.